A single T cell receptor beta chain is shown here with its context. This sample was included in a study of blood T cell repertoires in COVID-19. Study summary: COVID-19 samples, acute and convalescent, were from the United States, Italy and Spain. Nucleic acid was either cDNA or gDNA, and it came from T cells, B-cell-depleted T cells, or PBMCs.

Study processing details: How many nucleated cells were present was estimated from reference gene primer amplification. The protocol was immunoSEQ multiplex PCR, while the TCRdb copy is restricted to in-frame clones and leaves out a portion. V and J calls and clone size are given by that table; D and trimming were obtained from the DNA. The repertoire has fewer than 95,000 clones, 70% to 85% of them found once; the top ten carry around 13%. The CDR3 totals 15 residues. The V segment lost 5 bases and the J segment 4 bases; nucleotides outside the gene matches: 10. Germline V lookup: CDR1 LNHDA, CDR2 SQIVND (reference sequence).

The sequencing input was peripheral blood. The receptor was isolated from a human donor in a cohort sampled during active COVID-19. This chain connects TRBV19 to TRBJ1-2; TRBD1 matches at 7 bases. The CDR3 is CASSERQGPSYGYTF. The DNA of the CDR3 is TGTGCCAGTAGTGAACGACAGGGCCCAAGCTATGGCTACACCTTC.